These 31 T cell receptor beta chains originate from one sample sequenced in a study of T-cell reconstitution after alpha-beta-depleted transplantation in children. It was with unique molecular identifiers that the TCRbeta library was prepared. TCRdb processed the PCR reads anew with MiXCR; each CDR3 protein has one entry. The sample includes about 600,000 distinct CDR3 sequences, 10% to 15% of them seen just once. The sample here was PBMCs, mostly from graft donor cells, taken 360 days after TCRalphabeta/CD19-depleted stem cell transplant. These receptors all come from a male patient between 10 and 17 years old who had a stem cell transplant for acute myeloid leukemia, so the T cells may come from the graft donor.

The V call is TRBV11-2, the J call TRBJ2-1; D unclear. The CDR3 is 14 amino acids. Germline loops: CDR1 SGHAT, CDR2 FQNNGV. Trimming pared 5 bases from V and 10 bases from J, leaving 18 bases between. For the CDR3, the DNA is TGTGCCAGCAGCCCCCTTATGAGGCTCCGAGAGCAGTTCTTC. This sequence encodes CASSPLMRLREQFF.

This clonotype was picked up a small number of times. The chain carries TRBV20-1 and TRBJ2-5; 7 bases are a match to TRBD2. The CDR3 covers 14 residues. The junction had 9 bases not matched to a gene; V was cut back by 3 bases and J by 5 bases. Per germline, CDR1 DFQATT and CDR2 SNEGSKA (reference sequence). The CDR3 bases are TGCAGTGCTAGTCGGGACTATGCAAGGGAGACCCAGTACTTC. Translating gives CSASRDYARETQYF.

The rearrangement uses TRBV7-6 and TRBJ2-3; D possibly corresponds to TRBD2 (6 bases). From germline, CDR1 is SGHVS and CDR2 FNYEAQ. With 2 bases removed from V and 1 base from J, the gap between germline ends came to 10 bases. The CDR3 is 15 residues long. The CDR3, as DNA: TGTGCCAGCAGCTTAATCGGGGGAGGCACAGATACGCAGTATTTT. Translating it yields CASSLIGGGTDTQYF. Combining the CDR3 with reference TRBV7-6 and TRBJ2-3 gives the whole variable domain GAGVSQSPRYKVTKRGQDVALRCDPISGHVSLYWYRQALGQGPEFLTYFNYEAQQDKSGLPNDRFSAERPEGSISTLTIQRTEQRDSAMYRCASSLIGGGTDTQYFGPGTRLTVL.

This chain links TRBV18 with TRBJ1-1, with D perhaps TRBD1 (6 bases). V was clipped by 5 bases and J by 1 base, with 11 bases between them. This CDR3 has 14 amino acids. CDR1 KGHSH and CDR2 LQKENI come from the germline V gene. Here the CDR3 reads CASSTQGKNTEAFF. Here the CDR3 DNA reads TGTGCCAGCTCAACTCAGGGGAAGAACACTGAAGCTTTCTTT.

The rearrangement links TRBV12-3 or TRBV12-4 to TRBJ1-2; TRBD1 matches 7 bases. J was trimmed by 3 bases and V by 6 bases; bases with no gene match: 7. This CDR3 has 14 residues. The DNA of the CDR3 is TGTGCCAGCAGAAGGGGGCTAATCGACTATGGCTACACCTTC. As protein: CASRRGLIDYGYTF.

This clonotype has ten or more counts. The CDR3 reads CSVGDKRYTQYF. CDR3 DNA sequence: TGCAGCGTTGGCGACAAGCGGTATACGCAGTATTTT. The chain links TRBV29-1 to TRBJ2-3; maybe TRBD2 (5 bases). The CDR3 spans 12 residues. Germline V CDR1 and CDR2: SQVTM, ANQGSEA. The V end was cut by 4 bases, the J end by 7 bases, with 12 bases between.

In regard to this clonotype: The CDR3 end shows no conserved phenylalanine or tryptophan, and so a read error is likely. This chain connects TRBV29-1 to TRBJ1-1; 7 bases align to TRBD1. The V and J ends lost 4 bases and 5 bases, in that order; junction bases with no gene match: 13. This CDR3 spans 15 amino acids. Germline assignment: CDR1 SQVTM and CDR2 ANQGSEA. The CDR3 DNA reads as TGCAGCGTTGCCTACAGGGGCCCCTTGAGGACTGAAGCTTTCTAT. This sequence encodes CSVAYRGPLRTEAFY.

The chain recombines TRBV5-1 with TRBJ1-6; D gene unclear. Germline V CDR1 and CDR2: SGHRS, YFSETQ. This CDR3 has 13 residues. The V end lost 2 bases, the J end lost 8 bases, and 8 bases lay between the germline ends. The CDR3 region is CASSFGKDSPLHF. CDR3 nucleotides: TGCGCCAGCAGCTTCGGAAAGGATTCACCCCTCCACTTT.

This clonotype was detected only a few times. J is TRBJ2-7 and V is TRBV2, with D possibly being TRBD2 (6 bases). The CDR3 is 15 amino acids. CDR1 and CDR2 (germline): SNHLY, FYNNEI. Between the trimmed V and J ends, which lost 8 bases and 3 bases, there was a span of 20 bases. CDR3 in amino acids: CASRVKGDSNYEQYF. DNA for the CDR3: TGTGCCAGCCGGGTTAAAGGGGACTCGAACTACGAGCAGTACTTC. Complete variable domain (other parts from reference TRBV2 and TRBJ2-7): EPEVTQTPSHQVTQMGQEVILRCVPISNHLYFYWYRQILGQKVEFLVSFYNNEISEKSEIFDDQFSVERPDGSNFTLKIRSTKLEDSAMYFCASRVKGDSNYEQYFGPGTRLTVT.

This sequence joins TRBV4-3 and TRBJ2-5, with D possibly being TRBD2 (5 bases). This CDR3 is 15 amino acids long. Germline loops: CDR1 LGHNA, CDR2 YSLEER. V lost 0 bases and J 5 bases, leaving 13 bases between the germline ends. For the CDR3, the DNA is TGCGCCAGCAGCCAAGACAGAGGGCTTGGGGAGACCCAGTACTTC. Translated, it gives CASSQDRGLGETQYF.

This sequence joins TRBV27 and TRBJ1-1; perhaps TRBD1 as D (5 bases). With 8 bases removed from V and 7 bases from J, the gap between germline ends came to 14 bases. The germline V gene encodes CDR1 MNHEY and CDR2 SMNVEV (reference sequence). CDR3 size: 12 residues. CDR3 DNA sequence: TGTGCCAGCGGGGGACGCCTAGGTGAAGCTTTCTTT. Its protein product is CASGGRLGEAFF.

This clonotype was detected only a few times. No conserved phenylalanine or tryptophan is present at the end of the CDR3, so a read error is the likely explanation. No DNA is shown, since the ends of the CDR3 on it are uncertain; the CDR3 is the one TCRdb lists. The chain employs TRBV27 and TRBJ2-3; whether TRBD2, the table's D call, matches the DNA was not checked. From its first to its last residue, the CDR3 has 16 amino acids. The germline gives CDR1 MNHEY, CDR2 SMNVEV (reference sequence). CDR3: CASSSGTSGSMGPLGY.

This clonotype was counted between two and nine times. J is TRBJ2-1 and V is TRBV3-2; TRBD1 was called by the table and not checked on the DNA. TRBV3-2 is tagged as a pseudogene. CDR3 length: 18 amino acids. CDR3 region: CASSPYRIAGGTYNEQFF. In DNA, the CDR3 is TGTGCCAGCTCCCCCTACCGGATAGCGGGAGGTACCTACAATGAGCAGTTCTTC.

This clonotype was detected a few times. The chain uses TRBV18 and TRBJ2-3; no firm D call. V lost 3 bases and J lost 0, with 13 bases in between. The CDR3 length is 16 residues. Germline CDR1 is KGHSH and CDR2 is LQKENI. In nucleotides, the CDR3 is TGTGCCAGCTCACCGGAAAGACGAGCCAGCACAGATACGCAGTATTTT. This gives the protein CASSPERRASTDTQYF. Variable domain in full (rest from reference TRBV18 and TRBJ2-3): NAGVMQNPRHLVRRRGQEARLRCSPMKGHSHVYWYRQLPEEGLKFMVYLQKENIIDESGMPKERFSAEFPKEGPSILRIQQVVRGDSAAYFCASSPERRASTDTQYFGPGTRLTVL.

This chain uses TRBV25-1 with TRBJ2-1; 11 bases line up with TRBD2. The CDR3 is 15 amino acids. V was pared by 3 bases and J by 5 bases, with 3 bases of the junction left unmatched. Per the germline V gene, CDR1 is MGHDK and CDR2 is SYGVNS. The DNA for the CDR3 is TGTGCCAGCAGTGATACTAGCGGGAGTGACAATGAGCAGTTCTTC. Translated: CASSDTSGSDNEQFF.

Many counts were recorded for this clonotype. The chain links TRBV28 to TRBJ2-2, with 7 bases aligning to TRBD2. The CDR3 length is 15 residues. The ends lost 3 bases at V and 7 bases at J; junction bases unmatched: 8. CDR1 is MDHEN and CDR2 is SYDVKM in the germline V gene. The CDR3 protein is CASSFITSAVGELFF. CDR3 nucleotide sequence: TGTGCCAGCAGTTTCATAACTAGCGCCGTCGGGGAGCTGTTTTTT.

The sample holds a few counts of this clonotype. The J gene is TRBJ2-1, the V gene TRBV9; D remains unclear. The CDR3 has 14 residues. Trimming pared 0 bases from V and 6 bases from J, leaving 10 bases between. Germline loops: CDR1 SGDLS, CDR2 YYNGEE. The CDR3 DNA reads TGTGCCAGCAGCGTAGGGACGCTTCCCAATGAGCAGTTCTTC. It specifies CASSVGTLPNEQFF. Complete variable domain (other parts from reference TRBV9 and TRBJ2-1): DSGVTQTPKHLITATGQRVTLRCSPRSGDLSVYWYQQSLDQGLQFLIQYYNGEERAKGNILERFSAQQFPDLHSELNLSSLELGDSALYFCASSVGTLPNEQFFGPGTRLTVL.

This clonotype was counted at least ten times. The rearrangement links TRBV6-5 to TRBJ2-2, with 9 nucleotides matching TRBD2. Per the germline V gene, CDR1 is MNHEY and CDR2 is SVGAGI. The CDR3 spans 17 residues. Trimming took 2 bases from V and 6 from J; bases not matched to a gene: 10. CDR3 sequence (DNA): TGTGCCAGCAGTTACCATATTAGCGGGAGATCCCCCGGGGAGCTGTTTTTT. Its translation: CASSYHISGRSPGELFF.

The rearrangement links TRBV5-5 to TRBJ1-6; D is unresolved. This CDR3 spans 13 amino acids. Per germline, CDR1 SGHKS and CDR2 YYEKEE (reference sequence). V was cut by 0 bases and J by 10 bases, with 8 bases left in between. CDR3 DNA: TGTGCCAGCAGCTTGGCTCTGGAATCACCCCTCCACTTT. Its protein product is CASSLALESPLHF. Full variable domain (outside the CDR3, taken from reference TRBV5-5 and TRBJ1-6): DAGVTQSPTHLIKTRGQQVTLRCSPISGHKSVSWYQQVLGQGPQFIFQYYEKEERGRGNFPDRFSARQFPNYSSELNVNALLLGDSALYLCASSLALESPLHFGNGTRLTVT.

This clonotype was seen a single time. The CDR3 loop reads CASSPTSGTVYEQFF. The CDR3 nucleotides read TGTGCCAGCAGCCCAACTAGCGGGACTGTCTATGAGCAGTTCTTC. V gene TRBV11-2 combines with J gene TRBJ2-1, with 10 nucleotides matching TRBD2. In germline, CDR1 is SGHAT, CDR2 FQNNGV. CDR3 size: 15 residues. V gave up 5 bases and J gave up 8 bases; unmatched junction bases: 9.

The V gene is TRBV28, the J gene TRBJ2-7; 9 bases line up with TRBD1. This CDR3 is built from 12 residues. Germline-derived CDR1 and CDR2 are MDHEN and SYDVKM. Unmatched junction bases numbered 2, after V lost 7 bases and J lost 4 bases. The CDR3 sequence is CASMTGGYEQYF. The CDR3 DNA reads as TGTGCCAGCATGACAGGGGGGTACGAGCAGTACTTC.

A few counts support this clonotype. The V call is TRBV29-1, the J call TRBJ2-7, with 8 bases fitting TRBD1. Looked up from germline, CDR1 is SQVTM and CDR2 is ANQGSEA. This CDR3 has 13 amino acids. Trimming cost V 5 bases and J 2 bases; bases outside gene matches: 5. The CDR3: CSVSRGLAYEQYF. In DNA form, the CDR3 reads TGCAGCGTTAGCAGGGGGCTGGCCTACGAGCAGTACTTC.

As to this clonotype: One junction end does not reproduce the germline sequence, and a read error may be involved. The chain recombines TRBV20-1 with TRBJ2-6; no reliable D call. Germline V gene sequence: CDR1 DFQATT, CDR2 SNEGSKA (reference sequence). The CDR3 covers 11 residues. The CDR3 nucleotides are TGCAGTGCTAGTTGGGCGAACGTCCTGACTTTC. It specifies CSASWANVLTF.

This clonotype was found a few times. The chain has TRBV11-1 and TRBJ2-7, with 8 bases that match TRBD1. The junction had 2 bases not matched to a gene; V was cut back by 5 bases and J by 5 bases. The CDR3 spans 12 residues. Germline CDR1 is SGHAT and CDR2 is FQDESV (reference sequence). The CDR3: CASSQGANEQYF. In DNA, the CDR3 is TGTGCCAGCAGCCAGGGGGCCAACGAGCAGTACTTC.

The table lists this clonotype with many counts. This chain uses TRBV4-3 with TRBJ2-1; 12 bases line up with TRBD2. This CDR3 has 16 amino acids. The trim removed 1 base at V and 7 bases at J, leaving 5 bases unmatched. CDR1 is LGHNA and CDR2 is YSLEER in the germline V gene. The CDR3 region has the DNA TGCGCCAGCAGCCAAGTTCGGACTAGCGGGAAGAATGAGCAGTTCTTC. This translates into CASSQVRTSGKNEQFF.

The rearrangement uses TRBV5-1 and TRBJ1-3; D is unresolved. The V end was cut by 0 bases, the J end by 4 bases, with 14 bases between. CDR3 length: 16 amino acids. Germline CDR1 reads SGHRS; CDR2 reads YFSETQ. CDR3 residues: CASSLDAHGSGNTIYF. CDR3 in DNA: TGCGCCAGCAGCTTGGATGCTCACGGGTCCGGAAACACCATATATTTT.

The sample holds a few counts of this clonotype. This chain uses TRBV14 with TRBJ1-4; 10 bases are a match to TRBD1. CDR3 length: 15 amino acids. Germline V gives CDR1 SGHDN, CDR2 FVKESK. The V gene end was trimmed by 2 bases and the J gene end by 8 bases; junction bases not matched to a gene: 5. CDR3 region: CASSQRTGGREKLFF. The CDR3 DNA reads TGTGCCAGCAGCCAAAGGACAGGGGGACGCGAAAAACTGTTTTTT.

The chain recombines TRBV2 with TRBJ2-4; D gene ambiguous. This CDR3 region has 14 residues. Germline V gene data show CDR1 as SNHLY and CDR2 as FYNNEI. V lost 4 bases, J lost 3 bases, and 10 bases lay in between. The CDR3 DNA reads as TGTGCCAGCAGTGGCTATCGAGGCAAAAACATTCAGTACTTC. Its translation is CASSGYRGKNIQYF.

This clonotype has ten or more counts. The chain employs TRBV20-1 and TRBJ2-5; D uncertain. The germline V gene has CDR1 DFQATT and CDR2 SNEGSKA (reference sequence). Trimming cost V 3 bases and J 4 bases, with 15 bases left between them. CDR3 size: 14 residues. In DNA form, the CDR3 reads TGCAGTGCTAGGCGGCTAGTTGTCCGAGAGACCCAGTACTTC. Translating gives CSARRLVVRETQYF.

This clonotype was detected only a few times. The genes are TRBV4-2 and TRBJ2-1; TRBD2 aligns across 9 bases. V was pared by 1 base and J by 6 bases, with 4 bases of the junction left unmatched. Germline loops: CDR1 LGHNA, CDR2 YNFKEQ. The CDR3 runs to 15 residues. The CDR3 DNA reads as TGTGCCAGCAGCCAAGTAAGCGGGAGGTCCAATGAGCAGTTCTTC. Amino acids: CASSQVSGRSNEQFF.

This clonotype was counted a few times. This chain uses TRBV6-1 with TRBJ2-5; no clear D gene. The ends were cut back, 0 bases at V and 5 bases at J, with 13 bases in the middle. Germline values: CDR1 MNHNS, CDR2 SASEGT. There are 15 residues in the CDR3. CDR3 coding DNA: TGTGCCAGCAGTGAAGCGCTGATGGGATTTGAGACCCAGTACTTC. Protein sequence: CASSEALMGFETQYF.